This T cell receptor (beta chain) came from a study of T-cell reconstitution after alpha-beta-depleted transplantation in children. As it was prepared, the TCRbeta library received unique molecular identifiers. TCRdb re-called the PCR reads with MiXCR, one entry per CDR3 protein. The sample gives 490,000 or so distinct CDR3 sequences, 12% of which show up once; about 5.6% is in the top ten. This CDR3 contains 13 residues. The V gene lost 1 base and the J gene lost 7 bases, with 10 bases spanning the gap. CDR1 and CDR2 from the germline V gene are SGHTA and FQGNSA. This clonotype showed up just a few times. The final CDR3 position lacks the conserved phenylalanine or tryptophan, pointing to a likely read error.

This TCR came from a human donor who donated a stem cell graft to a child with combined immunodeficiency. The source material was PBMCs from the stem cell graft donor, sampled from the stem cell graft. The rearrangement uses TRBV7-2 and TRBJ1-2; D gene ambiguous. Here the CDR3 reads CASSLEPGGGYTY. The CDR3, as DNA: TGTGCCAGCAGCTTAGAGCCCGGCGGTGGCTACACCTAC.